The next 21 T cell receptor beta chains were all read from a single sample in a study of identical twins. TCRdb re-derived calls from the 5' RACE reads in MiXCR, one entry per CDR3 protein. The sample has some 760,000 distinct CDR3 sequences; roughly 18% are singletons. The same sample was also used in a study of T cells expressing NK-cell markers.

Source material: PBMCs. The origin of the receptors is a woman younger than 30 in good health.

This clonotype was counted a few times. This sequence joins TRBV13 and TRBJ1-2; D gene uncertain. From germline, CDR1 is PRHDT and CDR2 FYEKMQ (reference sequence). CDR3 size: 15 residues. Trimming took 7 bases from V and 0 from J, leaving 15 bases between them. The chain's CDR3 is CASTPPVKANYGYTF. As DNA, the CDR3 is TGTGCCAGCACCCCCCCGGTTAAAGCTAACTATGGCTACACCTTC.

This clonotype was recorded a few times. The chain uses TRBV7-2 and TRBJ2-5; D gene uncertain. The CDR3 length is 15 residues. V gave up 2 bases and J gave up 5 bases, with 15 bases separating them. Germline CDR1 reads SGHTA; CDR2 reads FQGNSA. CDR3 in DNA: TGTGCCAGCAGCTTATTTACGGGCAGCTCGGAGACCCAGTACTTC. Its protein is CASSLFTGSSETQYF.

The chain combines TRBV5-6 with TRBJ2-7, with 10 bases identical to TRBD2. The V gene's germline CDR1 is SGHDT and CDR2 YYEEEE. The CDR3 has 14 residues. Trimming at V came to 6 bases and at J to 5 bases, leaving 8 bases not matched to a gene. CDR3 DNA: TGTGCCAGCAAACTAGCGGGGTTGGGAGACGAGCAGTACTTC. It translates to CASKLAGLGDEQYF.

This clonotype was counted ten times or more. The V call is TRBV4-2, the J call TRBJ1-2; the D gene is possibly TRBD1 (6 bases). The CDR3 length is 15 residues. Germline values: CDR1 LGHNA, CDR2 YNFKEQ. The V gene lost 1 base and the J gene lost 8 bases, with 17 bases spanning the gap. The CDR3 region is CASSQVGTGAQGYTF. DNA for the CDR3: TGTGCCAGCAGCCAAGTCGGTACGGGGGCCCAAGGCTACACCTTC.

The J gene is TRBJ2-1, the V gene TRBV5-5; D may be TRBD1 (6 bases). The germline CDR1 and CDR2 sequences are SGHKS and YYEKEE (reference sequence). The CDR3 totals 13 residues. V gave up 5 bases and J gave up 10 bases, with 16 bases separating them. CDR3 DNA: TGTGCCAGCAGACACAGGGTCCTCAGCGAGCAGTTCTTC. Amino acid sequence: CASRHRVLSEQFF.

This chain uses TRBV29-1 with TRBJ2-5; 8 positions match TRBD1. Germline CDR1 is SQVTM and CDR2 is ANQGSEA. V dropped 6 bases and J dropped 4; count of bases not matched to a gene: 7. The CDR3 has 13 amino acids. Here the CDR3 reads CSVRTGTGETQYF. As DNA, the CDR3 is TGCAGCGTCCGGACAGGGACGGGAGAGACCCAGTACTTC. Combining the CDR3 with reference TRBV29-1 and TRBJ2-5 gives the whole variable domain SAVISQKPSRDICQRGTSLTIQCQVDSQVTMMFWYRQQPGQSLTLIATANQGSEATYESGFVIDKFPISRPNLTFSTLTVSNMSPEDSSIYLCSVRTGTGETQYFGPGTRLLVL.

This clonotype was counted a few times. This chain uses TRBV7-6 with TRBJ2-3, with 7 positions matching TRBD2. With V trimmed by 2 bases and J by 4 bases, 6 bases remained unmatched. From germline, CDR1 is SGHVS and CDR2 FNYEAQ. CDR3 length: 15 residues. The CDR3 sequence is CASSLWGGGADTQYF. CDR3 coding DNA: TGTGCCAGCAGCTTATGGGGCGGGGGTGCAGATACGCAGTATTTT.

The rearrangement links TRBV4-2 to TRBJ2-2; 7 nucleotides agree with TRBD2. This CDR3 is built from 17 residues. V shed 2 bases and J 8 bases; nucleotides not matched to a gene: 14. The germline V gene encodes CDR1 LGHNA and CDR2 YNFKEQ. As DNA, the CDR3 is TGTGCCAGCAGCCAACAAACTAGCGTTGTATCATTTGGGGAGCTGTTTTTT. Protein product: CASSQQTSVVSFGELFF.

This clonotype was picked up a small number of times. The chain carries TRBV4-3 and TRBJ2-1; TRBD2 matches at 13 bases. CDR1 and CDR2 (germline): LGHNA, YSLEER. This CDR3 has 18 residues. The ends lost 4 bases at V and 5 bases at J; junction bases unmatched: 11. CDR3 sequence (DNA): TGCGCCAGCAGCCCCAGTCCCGGGACTAGCGGGATGGACAATGAGCAGTTCTTC. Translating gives CASSPSPGTSGMDNEQFF.

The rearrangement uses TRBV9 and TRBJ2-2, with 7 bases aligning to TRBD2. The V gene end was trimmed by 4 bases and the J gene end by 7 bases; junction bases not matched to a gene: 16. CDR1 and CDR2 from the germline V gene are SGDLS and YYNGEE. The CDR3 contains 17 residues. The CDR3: CASSTPLGGSRVGELFF. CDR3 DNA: TGTGCCAGCAGCACACCCCTTGGCGGGAGTCGAGTCGGGGAGCTGTTTTTT.

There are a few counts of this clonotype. CDR3 sequence reads: CASSQSTGILNTEAFF. Here the CDR3 DNA reads TGTGCCAGCAGCCAGTCTACAGGGATCCTCAACACTGAAGCTTTCTTT. J is TRBJ1-1 and V is TRBV14; the D gene is possibly TRBD1 (6 bases). The germline gives CDR1 SGHDN, CDR2 FVKESK. The length of the CDR3 is 16 residues. Trimming took off 3 bases at V and 2 bases at J, with 16 bases between the two ends.

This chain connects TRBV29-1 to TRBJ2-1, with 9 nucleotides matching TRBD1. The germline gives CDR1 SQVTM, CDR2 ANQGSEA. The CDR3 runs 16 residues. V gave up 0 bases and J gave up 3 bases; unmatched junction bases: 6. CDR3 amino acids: CSVEDRGQGFYNEQFF. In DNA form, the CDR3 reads TGCAGCGTTGAAGATCGGGGACAGGGTTTCTACAATGAGCAGTTCTTC.

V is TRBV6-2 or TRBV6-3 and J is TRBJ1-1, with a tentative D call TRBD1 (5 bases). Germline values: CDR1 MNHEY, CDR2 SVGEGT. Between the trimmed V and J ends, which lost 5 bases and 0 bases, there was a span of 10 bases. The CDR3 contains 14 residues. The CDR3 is CASSRQIMNTEAFF. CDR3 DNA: TGTGCCAGCAGTCGACAGATAATGAACACTGAAGCTTTCTTT.

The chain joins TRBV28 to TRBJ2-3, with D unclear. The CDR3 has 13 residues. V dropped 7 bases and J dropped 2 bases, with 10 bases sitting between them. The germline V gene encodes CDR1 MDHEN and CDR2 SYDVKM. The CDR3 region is CASIPLSTDTQYF. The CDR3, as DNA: TGTGCCAGCATTCCCCTATCCACAGATACGCAGTATTTT.

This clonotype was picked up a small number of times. In DNA form, the CDR3 reads TGCAGTGCTAGTGGGCACGGGACAGGGTCCTACGAGCAGTACTTC. Protein: CSASGHGTGSYEQYF. The chain employs TRBV20-1 and TRBJ2-7; 9 bases are shared with TRBD1. Unmatched junction bases numbered 7, after V lost 3 bases and J lost 1 base. Germline lookup yields CDR1 DFQATT and CDR2 SNEGSKA (reference sequence). CDR3 size: 15 residues.

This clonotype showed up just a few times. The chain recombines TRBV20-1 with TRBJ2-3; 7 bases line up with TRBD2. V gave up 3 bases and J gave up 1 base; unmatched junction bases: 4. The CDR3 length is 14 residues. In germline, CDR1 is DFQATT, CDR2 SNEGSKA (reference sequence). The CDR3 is CSASRAGGTDTQYF. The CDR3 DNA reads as TGCAGTGCTAGCCGCGCGGGAGGCACAGATACGCAGTATTTT.

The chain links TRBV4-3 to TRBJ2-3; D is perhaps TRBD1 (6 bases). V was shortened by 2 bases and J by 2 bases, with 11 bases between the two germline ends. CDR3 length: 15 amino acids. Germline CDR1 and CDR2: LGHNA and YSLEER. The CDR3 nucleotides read TGCGCCAGCAGCCAAACGGGACACTACACAGATACGCAGTATTTT. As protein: CASSQTGHYTDTQYF.

The CDR3 bases are TGTGCCAGCAGCTTCCCCGTCCGGGGCGGCCCGGCCTACAATGAGCAGTTCTTC. Translating gives CASSFPVRGGPAYNEQFF. The rearrangement joins TRBV5-5 to TRBJ2-1, with D perhaps TRBD1 or TRBD2 (5 bases each). Looked up from germline, CDR1 is SGHKS and CDR2 is YYEKEE (reference sequence). This CDR3 has 18 residues. Deletions cut 2 bases from V and 2 bases from J, with 20 bases between.

DNA for the CDR3: TGCAGTGCAGGAATAACCGGGACAGGGAACGAGCAGTACTTC. Protein: CSAGITGTGNEQYF. This chain uses TRBV20-1 with TRBJ2-7, with TRBD1 matching 9 bases. Per germline, CDR1 DFQATT and CDR2 SNEGSKA (reference sequence). This CDR3 has 14 residues. J was trimmed by 5 bases and V by 6 bases; bases with no gene match: 11.

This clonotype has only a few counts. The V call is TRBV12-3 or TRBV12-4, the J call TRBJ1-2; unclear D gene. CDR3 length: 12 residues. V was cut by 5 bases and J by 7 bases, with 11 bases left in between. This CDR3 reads CASSRGLSGYTF. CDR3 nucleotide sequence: TGTGCCAGCAGTAGAGGGTTAAGTGGCTACACCTTC.

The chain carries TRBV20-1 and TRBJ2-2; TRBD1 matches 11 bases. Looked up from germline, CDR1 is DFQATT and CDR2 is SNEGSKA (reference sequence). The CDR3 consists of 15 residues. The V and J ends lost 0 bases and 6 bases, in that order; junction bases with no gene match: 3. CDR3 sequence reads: CSARDRDRGAGELFF. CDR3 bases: TGCAGTGCTAGAGATCGGGACAGGGGGGCCGGGGAGCTGTTTTTT.